This T cell receptor (beta chain) was found in a study of blood T cell repertoires in COVID-19. To note about this clone: A junction end diverges from the germline sequence, so it may reflect a read error.

Sequenced by immunoSEQ multiplex PCR; TCRdb stores in-frame clones only, minus some. This sample yields 150,000 to 200,000 clones, of which about 88% are seen a single time; around 17% belongs to the top ten. This TCR derives from a man between 60 and 75 years old with active or convalescent COVID-19. Sequenced: peripheral blood.

The CDR3 reads CASSQVRTALSSVAF. CDR3 nucleotides: TGTGCCAGCAGCCAAGTCCGGACAGCCCTGTCGTCCGTCGCCTTC. This chain joins TRBV3-1 (or the pseudogene TRBV3-2) and TRBJ1-2; perhaps TRBD1 as D (6 bases). The V gene's germline CDR1 is LGHDT and CDR2 YNNKEL (reference sequence). CDR3 length: 15 amino acids.